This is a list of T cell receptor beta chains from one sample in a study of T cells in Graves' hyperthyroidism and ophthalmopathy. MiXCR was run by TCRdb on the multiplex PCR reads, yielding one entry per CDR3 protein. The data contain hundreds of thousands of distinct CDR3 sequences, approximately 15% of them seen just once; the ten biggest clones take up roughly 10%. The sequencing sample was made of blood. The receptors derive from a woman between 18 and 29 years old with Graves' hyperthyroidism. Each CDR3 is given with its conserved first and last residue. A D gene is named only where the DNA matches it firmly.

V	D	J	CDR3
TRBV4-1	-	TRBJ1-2	CASSQELGLEDGYTF
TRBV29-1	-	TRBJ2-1	CSVHRGTYNEQFF
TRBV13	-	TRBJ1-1	CASSSSDGRDEAFF
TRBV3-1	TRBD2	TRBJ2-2	CASSLDLSLAGNTGELFF
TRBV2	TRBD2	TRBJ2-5	CASRSTSGVIQETQYF
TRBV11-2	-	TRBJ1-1	CASRWLTNTEAFF
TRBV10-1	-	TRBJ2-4	CASSESTSVAKNIQYF
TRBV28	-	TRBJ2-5	CASSGKVLASETQYF
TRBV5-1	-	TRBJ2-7	CASRTAGSYEQYF
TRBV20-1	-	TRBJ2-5	CSARGNGSFSETQYF
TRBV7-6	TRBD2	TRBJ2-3	CASSSRTSGSGRTDTQYF
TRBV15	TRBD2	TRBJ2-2	CATSRAQREGGELFF
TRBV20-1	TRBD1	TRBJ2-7	CSADRGNTYEQYF
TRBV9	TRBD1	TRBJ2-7	CASSVGGTGVYEQYF
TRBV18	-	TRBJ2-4	CASSPKNPLGVAKNIQYF
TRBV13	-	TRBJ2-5	CASTERGLGAETQYF
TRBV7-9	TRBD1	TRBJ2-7	CASSSLSGTGGDEQYF
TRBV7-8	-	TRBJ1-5	CASSLLLQGWDQPQHF
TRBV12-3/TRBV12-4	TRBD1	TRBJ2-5	CASSFLAYGTGGETQYF
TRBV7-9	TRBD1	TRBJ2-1	CASSLWDRNNEQFF
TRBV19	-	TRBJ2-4	CASSGSGPKNTQYF
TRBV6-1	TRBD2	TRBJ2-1	CASSGLAGWNEQFF